The 26 T cell receptor beta chains below come from one sample, sequenced in a study of cytomegalovirus exposure and HLA in healthy donors. Use of 60 Vbeta and 13 Jbeta primers characterized the PCR. Repertoires were generated with immunoSEQ multiplex PCR, while TCRdb's copy carries only in-frame clones and drops some. The sample has some 190,000 clones, about 9% seen once; the top ten hold less than 1.5%. The sample taken for sequencing was PBMCs. These receptors were collected from a woman aged 25 to 39 in good health and CMV-seropositive.

This clone was counted only a few times. Within the sample, other DNA sequences also encode this same CDR3. The rearrangement uses TRBV6-5 and TRBJ1-1; D unclear. CDR3 size: 13 residues. The germline gives CDR1 MNHEY, CDR2 SVGAGI. Trimming removed 2 bases from V and 1 base from J, with 5 bases in between. CDR3 amino acids: CASSYRGNTEAFF. Here the CDR3 DNA reads TGTGCCAGCAGTTACAGAGGGAACACTGAAGCTTTCTTT.

This clone was counted a few times. The chain combines TRBV4-1 with TRBJ1-5; D is undetermined. Per the germline V gene, CDR1 is MGHRA and CDR2 is YSYEKL. The V and J ends lost 0 bases and 0 bases respectively, with 12 bases between them. The CDR3 has 17 residues. The CDR3 is CASSQDGGQVSNQPQHF. The CDR3 region has the DNA TGCGCCAGCAGCCAAGATGGCGGGCAGGTTAGCAATCAGCCCCAGCATTTT.

This clone has only a few counts. The genes are TRBV5-1 and TRBJ2-4; the D is unclear. From germline, CDR1 is SGHRS and CDR2 YFSETQ. The V end was cut by 0 bases, the J end by 6 bases, with 10 bases between. This CDR3 has 14 residues. CDR3 DNA sequence: TGCGCCAGCAGCTTGGTGAAGCAGGCAAACATTCAGTACTTC. This encodes CASSLVKQANIQYF.

This chain joins TRBV15 and TRBJ2-1, with a weak D call TRBD1 (6 bases). CDR3 length: 14 amino acids. Germline lookup yields CDR1 LNHNV and CDR2 YYDKDF (reference sequence). V shed 7 bases and J shed 8 bases, with 18 bases lying between them. The CDR3 DNA reads as TGTGCCACCACGCGTGGCAGGGGTCGGGATGAGCAGTTCTTC. Its translation: CATTRGRGRDEQFF.

CDR3 protein: CAWSRLVGHIGETQYF. As DNA, the CDR3 is TGTGCCTGGAGTCGACTAGTTGGGCATATCGGAGAGACCCAGTACTTC. This chain uses TRBV30 with TRBJ2-5, with D maybe TRBD2 (6 bases). The CDR3 covers 16 residues. Germline V gene sequence: CDR1 GTSNPN, CDR2 SVGIG (reference sequence). V dropped 2 bases and J dropped 4 bases, with 20 bases sitting between them.

There are a few counts of this clone. This chain uses TRBV5-4 with TRBJ2-2; 12 bases are a match to TRBD2. Trimming removed 4 bases from V and 5 bases from J; junction bases left unmatched: 9. CDR1 and CDR2 from the germline V gene are SGHNT and YYREEE (reference sequence). There are 17 residues in the CDR3. As DNA, the CDR3 is TGTGCCAGCAGCCTGGCGGGACTAGCGGGCAAAACCGGGGAGCTGTTTTTT. This translates into CASSLAGLAGKTGELFF.

V gene TRBV2 combines with J gene TRBJ1-2, with 9 bases fitting TRBD1. This CDR3 comprises 13 residues. CDR1 is SNHLY and CDR2 is FYNNEI in the germline V gene. J was trimmed by 8 bases and V by 5 bases; bases with no gene match: 6. Here the CDR3 reads CASSQQGAEGYTF. The CDR3 DNA follows: TGTGCCAGCAGTCAACAGGGGGCGGAAGGCTACACCTTC.

Remarks on this clone: Other DNA sequences in this specimen translate into the identical CDR3. V usage is TRBV5-6 and J usage is TRBJ1-2; TRBD1 aligns across 9 bases. V shed 4 bases and J 4 bases; nucleotides not matched to a gene: 8. The CDR3 has 15 amino acids. Germline V lookup: CDR1 SGHDT, CDR2 YYEEEE. The CDR3 protein is CASSPTGGAGYGYTF. In DNA form, the CDR3 reads TGTGCCAGCAGCCCGACAGGGGGAGCTGGCTATGGCTACACCTTC.

The table lists this clone with a few counts. The chain joins TRBV4-2 to TRBJ2-7; 9 positions agree with TRBD2. The CDR3 sequence is 16 residues long. The trim removed 0 bases at V and 5 bases at J, leaving 8 bases unmatched. CDR1 is LGHNA, CDR2 YNFKEQ, per germline. CDR3 bases: TGTGCCAGCAGCCAAGAAGAGGCGGGAGGGAGGAACGAGCAGTACTTC. Residues: CASSQEEAGGRNEQYF.

The genes are TRBV9 and TRBJ2-1; 8 positions agree with TRBD2. The CDR3 consists of 15 residues. V was clipped by 5 bases and J by 8 bases; unmatched bases: 12. Germline V CDR1 and CDR2: SGDLS, YYNGEE. The CDR3 loop reads CASSPPPGGSDEQFF. The CDR3 DNA follows: TGTGCCAGCAGTCCCCCCCCGGGAGGGAGTGATGAGCAGTTCTTC.

This clone was observed a single time. V and J are TRBV12-5 and TRBJ2-1, with 9 bases lining up with TRBD2. Germline values: CDR1 LGHNT, CDR2 FRNRAP. The CDR3 totals 15 residues. Trimming took 6 bases from V and 2 from J; bases not matched to a gene: 5. Here the CDR3 reads CASGGGRGPYNEQFF. DNA of the CDR3: TGTGCTAGTGGCGGCGGGAGGGGCCCCTACAATGAGCAGTTCTTC.

This clone has a handful of counts. J is TRBJ1-2 and V is TRBV7-9, with 7 bases matching TRBD1. V was pared by 10 bases and J by 4 bases, with 9 bases of the junction left unmatched. The CDR3 totals 13 residues. Germline-derived CDR1 and CDR2 are SEHNR and FQNEAQ (reference sequence). CDR3 amino acids: CATSGTALYGYTF. The CDR3 nucleotides read TGTGCCACCTCCGGGACAGCCCTCTATGGCTACACCTTC.

The V and J genes are TRBV9 and TRBJ2-7; 7 positions agree with TRBD1. This CDR3 is built from 14 residues. The V gene's germline CDR1 is SGDLS and CDR2 YYNGEE. V gave up 4 bases and J gave up 7 bases; unmatched junction bases: 11. CDR3 protein: CASSSRQGKDEQYF. CDR3 bases: TGTGCCAGCAGCTCACGACAGGGTAAAGATGAGCAGTACTTC.

The V gene is TRBV29-1, the J gene TRBJ2-3, with D tentatively TRBD1 (5 bases). Trimming left V 3 bases short and J 4 bases short, with 14 bases between. The CDR3 spans 14 residues. Germline CDR1 SQVTM, CDR2 ANQGSEA. CDR3 DNA sequence: TGCAGCGTTGATGGCAGGGTGGTCGCAGATACGCAGTATTTT. Protein: CSVDGRVVADTQYF.

This clone has just a few counts. The chain uses TRBV9 and TRBJ2-2; TRBD2 matches 9 bases. The CDR3 covers 15 residues. Trimming at V came to 5 bases and at J to 5 bases, leaving 7 bases not matched to a gene. The germline V gene has CDR1 SGDLS and CDR2 YYNGEE. CDR3: CASSDNLAGTGELFF. The CDR3 nucleotides read TGTGCCAGCAGTGACAACCTAGCGGGAACCGGGGAGCTGTTTTTT.

There are a few counts of this clone. The chain's CDR3 is CASSLEGTGVDEQYF. The CDR3 DNA follows: TGTGCCAGCAGCTTAGAGGGGACAGGGGTTGACGAGCAGTACTTC. V is TRBV7-9 and J is TRBJ2-7, with 10 nucleotides matching TRBD1. Trimming removed 1 base from V and 5 bases from J; junction bases left unmatched: 5. The CDR3 loop spans 15 amino acids. Germline V CDR1 and CDR2: SEHNR, FQNEAQ (reference sequence). Full variable domain (rest looked up from reference TRBV7-9 and TRBJ2-7): DTGVSQNPRHKITKRGQNVTFRCDPISEHNRLYWYRQTLGQGPEFLTYFQNEAQLEKSRLLSDRFSAERPKGSFSTLEIQRTEQGDSAMYLCASSLEGTGVDEQYFGPGTRLTVT.

This clone occurred a few times. The J gene is TRBJ1-2, the V gene TRBV4-2; 8 positions agree with TRBD1. V gave up 0 bases and J gave up 5 bases; unmatched junction bases: 5. Germline CDR1 reads LGHNA; CDR2 reads YNFKEQ. The CDR3 has 15 amino acids. CDR3 coding DNA: TGTGCCAGCAGCCAAGATTGGACAGGGCAATATGGCTACACCTTC. Translating it yields CASSQDWTGQYGYTF.

This clone showed up just a few times. The V and J genes are TRBV4-2 and TRBJ2-3, with TRBD1 identical over 9 bases. Losses at the gene ends were 2 bases for V and 3 bases for J; bases not matched to a gene: 9. The CDR3 extends over 17 amino acids. Per the germline V gene, CDR1 is LGHNA and CDR2 is YNFKEQ. CDR3 DNA sequence: TGTGCCAGCAGCCAATTAACAGGGGGCTATTCTACAGATACGCAGTATTTT. Translated: CASSQLTGGYSTDTQYF.

This sequence joins TRBV5-1 and TRBJ2-5; 12 bases are a match to TRBD2. The germline gives CDR1 SGHRS, CDR2 YFSETQ. The CDR3 loop spans 15 amino acids. V shed 2 bases, J shed 4 bases, and the junction held 3 bases outside the gene matches. The CDR3 region has the DNA TGCGCCAGCAGCTTCGGGACTAGCGGGCTAGAGACCCAGTACTTC. Translated, it gives CASSFGTSGLETQYF.

The chain combines TRBV19 with TRBJ1-3; tentative D call: TRBD1 (6 bases). V lost 5 bases, J lost 4 bases, and 21 bases lay in between. The CDR3 covers 17 residues. Germline CDR1 LNHDA, CDR2 SQIVND (reference sequence). The CDR3 DNA reads TGTGCCAGTAGTCGAGGACAGTGGGCTTCGGGCGGAAACACCATATATTTT. It codes for CASSRGQWASGGNTIYF.

The chain employs TRBV14 and TRBJ1-3; 7 bases map to TRBD1. CDR1 SGHDN and CDR2 FVKESK come from the germline V gene. The V gene end was trimmed by 4 bases and the J gene end by 2 bases; junction bases not matched to a gene: 11. This CDR3 contains 17 residues. The CDR3 sequence: CASSRPGDSRAGNTIYF. CDR3 sequence (DNA): TGTGCCAGCAGCCGACCGGGGGACAGTCGGGCTGGAAACACCATATATTTT.

On this clone: Lacking the conserved final phenylalanine or tryptophan, this CDR3 likely reflects a read error. It is unclear where the CDR3 begins or ends on the DNA, so no DNA is shown, and the CDR3 is as TCRdb lists it. The V and J genes are TRBV27 and TRBJ2-7; TRBD2, the table's D call, lacks a check against the DNA. From its first to its last residue, the CDR3 has 13 amino acids. Germline V gene lookup returns CDR1 MNHEY and CDR2 SMNVEV (reference sequence). The CDR3 is CASSFGTSGSKYL.

This chain connects TRBV6-6 to TRBJ2-5; no clear D. The germline V gene encodes CDR1 MNHNY and CDR2 SVGAGI (reference sequence). The CDR3 covers 14 residues. With 6 bases removed from V and 1 base from J, the gap between germline ends came to 12 bases. CDR3 residues: CASSYEALQETQYF. The CDR3 DNA is TGTGCCAGCAGCTACGAGGCCCTCCAAGAGACCCAGTACTTC.

The chain carries TRBV7-6 and TRBJ1-4, with D uncertain. V shed 5 bases and J shed 5 bases, with 9 bases lying between them. Germline lookup yields CDR1 SGHVS and CDR2 FNYEAQ. CDR3 size: 13 residues. The CDR3 reads CASSRYLNEKLFF. CDR3 nucleotides: TGTGCCAGCAGCCGCTACCTGAATGAAAAACTGTTTTTT.

This clone was detected a few times. V gene TRBV12-2 combines with J gene TRBJ1-4; TRBD1 reflects the table's D call only, with no check against the DNA. TRBV12-2 is assigned pseudogene status. This CDR3 comprises 14 residues. The CDR3: CASRKTGAGEKLFF. CDR3 in DNA: TGTGCAAGTCGTAAAACAGGGGCGGGAGAAAAACTGTTTTTT.

This CDR3 is CAWSLRGPQYF. The CDR3, as DNA: TGTGCCTGGAGTCTAAGGGGGCCCCAGTACTTC. This sequence joins TRBV30 and TRBJ2-5; 7 nucleotides agree with TRBD1. Trimming took 2 bases from V and 9 from J; bases not matched to a gene: 3. CDR3 length: 11 amino acids. Germline CDR1 is GTSNPN and CDR2 is SVGIG (reference sequence).